These 28 T cell receptor beta chains originate from one sample sequenced in a study of blood T cell repertoires in COVID-19 (dated by TCRdb to 2020 to 2021). The protocol used for the library was the immunoSEQ multiplex PCR assay. Here the immuneACCESS table is served through TCRdb, limited to in-frame sequences with V and J called. Missing clones are a known gap in these copies; in checked studies unresolved V genes cover under half, and the rest lacks a known reason. This sample is represented by some 260,000 clones; approximately 86% of them were singletons. Roughly 3.1% of the sample comes from the top ten. Sample: peripheral blood. The source of these receptors is a woman in her late teens or twenties with acute or convalescent COVID-19.

V gene TRBV7-2 combines with J gene TRBJ1-1; D call uncertain. Per germline, CDR1 SGHTA and CDR2 FQGNSA. CDR3 size: 15 residues. V was clipped by 3 bases and J by 1 base, with 12 bases between them. As DNA, the CDR3 is TGTGCCAGCAGCTTGGGGTTGGGAGAGAACACTGAAGCTTTCTTT. Translating gives CASSLGLGENTEAFF.

The V and J genes are TRBV2 and TRBJ1-5; 9 bases agree with TRBD1. V gave up 8 bases and J gave up 4 bases; unmatched junction bases: 3. In germline, CDR1 is SNHLY, CDR2 FYNNEI. The CDR3 consists of 13 residues. The DNA for the CDR3 is TGTGCCAGCGAGGGGACAGGGAATCAGCCCCAGCATTTT. Its translation: CASEGTGNQPQHF.

J is TRBJ1-3 and V is TRBV6-6; TRBD1 is a possible D gene (5 bases). Germline-derived CDR1 and CDR2 are MNHNY and SVGAGI (reference sequence). CDR3 length: 15 amino acids. V lost 2 bases and J lost 2, with 10 bases in between. CDR3 DNA sequence: TGTGCCAGCAGTTACGGGGCAGGACCTGGAAACACCATATATTTT. Its protein product is CASSYGAGPGNTIYF.

This clone was found a few times. The V gene is TRBV7-2, the J gene TRBJ1-6, with 7 bases that match TRBD1. With 5 bases clipped from V and 4 bases from J, the junction kept 8 bases outside the gene matches. The CDR3 consists of 16 residues. CDR1 and CDR2 from the germline V gene are SGHTA and FQGNSA. This CDR3 is CASSPKPGQYNSPLHF. CDR3 coding DNA: TGTGCCAGCAGCCCGAAACCGGGACAGTATAATTCACCCCTCCACTTT.

The chain has TRBV6-6 and TRBJ1-2; unclear D gene. V was clipped by 5 bases and J by 9 bases, with 13 bases between them. The CDR3 covers 12 residues. Germline values: CDR1 MNHNY, CDR2 SVGAGI (reference sequence). The CDR3 loop is CASSPPPNSYTF. Here the CDR3 DNA reads TGTGCCAGCAGTCCCCCTCCGAACAGCTACACCTTC.

This chain uses TRBV7-2 with TRBJ2-7; 12 nucleotides match TRBD1. This CDR3 is built from 17 residues. Germline CDR1 is SGHTA and CDR2 is FQGNSA. V was clipped by 1 base and J by 1 base; unmatched bases: 5. In DNA form, the CDR3 reads TGTGCCAGCAGCTTAGTGGGACAGGGGGCTACATCCTACGAGCAGTACTTC. Protein sequence: CASSLVGQGATSYEQYF.

The chain is built from TRBV7-8 and TRBJ2-2; the D gene is possibly TRBD2 (5 bases). Trimming shortened V by 5 bases and J by 6 bases, and 16 bases separated the two germline ends. There are 15 residues in the CDR3. Germline assignment: CDR1 SGHVS and CDR2 FQNEAQ. The CDR3 DNA follows: TGTGCCAGCAGCACTTCTAGCAGCGTCGCCGGGGAGCTGTTTTTT. Protein sequence: CASSTSSSVAGELFF.

The rearrangement joins TRBV4-1 to TRBJ2-5, with a weak D call TRBD2 (6 bases). V was clipped by 5 bases and J by 5 bases, with 18 bases between them. Germline-derived CDR1 and CDR2 are MGHRA and YSYEKL. This CDR3 is 15 amino acids long. CDR3 protein: CASSASRGAGETQYF. CDR3 DNA: TGCGCCAGCAGCGCCAGCCGAGGGGCGGGGGAGACCCAGTACTTC.

V and J are TRBV4-3 and TRBJ2-7; 9 positions match TRBD1. J was trimmed by 5 bases and V by 0 bases; bases with no gene match: 8. The CDR3 is made up of 16 amino acids. Germline CDR1 LGHNA, CDR2 YSLEER. The chain's CDR3 is CASSQDLGTGSHEQYF. CDR3 nucleotides: TGCGCCAGCAGCCAAGATTTAGGGACAGGGTCCCACGAGCAGTACTTC.

The chain employs TRBV2 and TRBJ2-2; D call uncertain. CDR3 length equals 13 residues. The V end was cut by 6 bases, the J end by 7 bases, with 12 bases between. Per germline, CDR1 SNHLY and CDR2 FYNNEI. The CDR3 DNA reads as TGTGCCAGCAGCGGAGATTTTGACGGGGAGCTGTTTTTT. It yields the protein CASSGDFDGELFF.

This chain joins TRBV7-6 and TRBJ1-2; 9 bases agree with TRBD1. The germline V gene has CDR1 SGHVS and CDR2 FNYEAQ. The CDR3 extends over 14 amino acids. The V and J ends lost 4 bases and 8 bases, in that order; junction bases with no gene match: 8. The CDR3, as DNA: TGTGCCAGCAGCTCACAGGGGGCGACGGGGGGCTACACCTTC. Its translation is CASSSQGATGGYTF.

The chain recombines TRBV7-9 with TRBJ2-7; D remains unclear. Trimming cost V 5 bases and J 5 bases, with 19 bases left between them. CDR1 SEHNR and CDR2 FQNEAQ come from the germline V gene (reference sequence). This CDR3 has 15 amino acids. Here the CDR3 DNA reads TGTGCCAGCAGCCCCCGACTCCCCTTCCCCCACGAGCAGTACTTC. This encodes CASSPRLPFPHEQYF.

The V gene is TRBV7-3, the J gene TRBJ2-1, with TRBD2 identical over 9 bases. The CDR3 runs to 15 residues. Germline loops: CDR1 SGHTA, CDR2 FQGTGA. Trimming took 3 bases from V and 8 from J; bases not matched to a gene: 8. The DNA of the CDR3 is TGTGCCAGCAGCTTTCTCGCGGGAGGGAGTTATGAGCAGTTCTTC. Translation gives CASSFLAGGSYEQFF. Using reference TRBV7-3 and TRBJ2-1 for the parts outside the CDR3, the full variable domain is GAGVSQTPSNKVTEKGKYVELRCDPISGHTALYWYRQSLGQGPEFLIYFQGTGAADDSGLPNDRFFAVRPEGSVSTLKIQRTERGDSAVYLCASSFLAGGSYEQFFGPGTRLTVL.

The V gene is TRBV28, the J gene TRBJ2-1, with 8 bases lining up with TRBD1. V shed 3 bases, J shed 6 bases, and the junction held 10 bases outside the gene matches. This CDR3 spans 16 amino acids. CDR1 and CDR2 (germline): MDHEN, SYDVKM. The CDR3 coding sequence is TGTGCCAGCAGTTTTTTACTAGGACAGGGCTGCAATGAGCAGTTCTTC. This translates into CASSFLLGQGCNEQFF.

The chain carries TRBV3-1 (or the pseudogene TRBV3-2) and TRBJ2-2; no clear D gene. There are 17 residues in the CDR3. The germline V gene encodes CDR1 LGHDT and CDR2 YNNKEL (reference sequence). Between the trimmed V and J ends, which lost 0 bases and 0 bases, there was a span of 11 bases. CDR3 nucleotides: TGTGCCAGCAGCCAAGAGGTCAGACTTACGAACACCGGGGAGCTGTTTTTT. Amino acids: CASSQEVRLTNTGELFF.

The rearrangement uses TRBV5-8 and TRBJ1-4; 9 bases align to TRBD1. The J segment lost 0 bases and the V segment lost 4 bases, leaving 4 bases of the junction unmatched. The CDR3 is 16 residues long. CDR1 is SGHTS and CDR2 is YDEGEE in the germline V gene. Written as DNA, the CDR3 is TGTGCCAGCAGCAGAGGACAGGGGACAACTAATGAAAAACTGTTTTTT. It codes for CASSRGQGTTNEKLFF.

The chain has TRBV7-2 and TRBJ2-5; D is unclear. V was clipped by 3 bases and J by 5 bases, with 10 bases between them. Germline V gene sequence: CDR1 SGHTA, CDR2 FQGNSA. This CDR3 comprises 13 residues. The CDR3 here is CASSFSRQETQYF. Here the CDR3 DNA reads TGTGCCAGCAGCTTTTCCCGTCAGGAGACCCAGTACTTC.

The CDR3 bases are TGTGCCAGCAGCGACAGACTCTCTAATGAGCAGTTCTTC. As protein: CASSDRLSNEQFF. V is TRBV11-3 and J is TRBJ2-1, with D perhaps matching TRBD1 (5 bases). In germline, CDR1 is SGHNT, CDR2 YENEEA. The CDR3 is made up of 13 amino acids. Between the trimmed V and J ends, which lost 5 bases and 7 bases, there was a span of 12 bases.

The V call is TRBV10-3, the J call TRBJ2-3; D is uncertain. CDR1 ENHRY and CDR2 SYGVKD come from the germline V gene. The CDR3 is 15 amino acids. The V gene lost 0 bases and the J gene lost 4 bases, with 11 bases spanning the gap. CDR3 residues: CAISESTGWADTQYF. The CDR3 bases are TGTGCCATCAGTGAGTCAACGGGTTGGGCAGATACGCAGTATTTT.

The V and J genes are TRBV2 and TRBJ1-4; 9 nucleotides agree with TRBD1. Germline V gene lookup returns CDR1 SNHLY and CDR2 FYNNEI. V shed 5 bases and J 8 bases; nucleotides not matched to a gene: 6. This CDR3 comprises 14 residues. CDR3: CASSQDRGDEKLFF. The CDR3 region has the DNA TGTGCCAGCAGTCAGGACAGGGGAGACGAAAAACTGTTTTTT.

This clone is a singleton in its sample. V and J are TRBV6-4 and TRBJ2-3; 11 bases line up with TRBD1. The junction had 13 bases not matched to a gene; V was cut back by 2 bases and J by 6 bases. Germline CDR1 and CDR2: MRHNA and SNTAGT. This CDR3 spans 18 amino acids. The CDR3 DNA reads TGTGCCAGCAGTGACGAAAGTTACGGGACAGGGGGTAGGGATACGCAGTATTTT. Translating gives CASSDESYGTGGRDTQYF.

This rearrangement joins TRBV7-8 to TRBJ2-3, with 9 bases matching TRBD2. This CDR3 is built from 18 residues. CDR1 and CDR2 from the germline V gene are SGHVS and FQNEAQ. V was clipped by 5 bases and J by 4 bases; unmatched bases: 16. Here the CDR3 reads CASSRRGLAGSRADTQYF. CDR3 nucleotides: TGTGCCAGCAGCCGCCGGGGGCTAGCGGGGAGTAGAGCAGATACGCAGTATTTT.

J is TRBJ1-5 and V is TRBV7-2; D not certain. This CDR3 region has 14 residues. Trimming cost V 1 base and J 4 bases, with 8 bases left between them. Germline CDR1 reads SGHTA; CDR2 reads FQGNSA. In nucleotides, the CDR3 is TGTGCCAGCAGCTTAGATTCGGGAAATCAGCCCCAGCATTTT. This gives the protein CASSLDSGNQPQHF.

The rearrangement uses TRBV6-5 and TRBJ2-7, with 7 bases identical to TRBD2. The CDR3 totals 14 residues. Germline CDR1 is MNHEY and CDR2 is SVGAGI. J gave up 3 bases and V 9 bases, and 11 bases lay outside the gene matches. The CDR3 nucleotides are TGTGCCAGTCATAGCCCGCGGGAGAACTACGAGCAGTACTTC. Protein product: CASHSPRENYEQYF.

This clone was observed a handful of times. J is TRBJ2-1 and V is TRBV13; 12 bases fit TRBD2. V gave up 5 bases and J gave up 7 bases; unmatched junction bases: 12. This CDR3 is built from 17 residues. Germline V lookup: CDR1 PRHDT, CDR2 FYEKMQ (reference sequence). DNA for the CDR3: TGTGCCAGCAGCCCCCGGACTAGCGGGAATCCTTGGAATGAGCAGTTCTTC. Protein sequence: CASSPRTSGNPWNEQFF.

This clone was seen a few times. V is TRBV6-5 and J is TRBJ2-3, with 7 bases that match TRBD1. The CDR3 totals 14 residues. V lost 6 bases to trimming and J lost 2 bases; unmatched junction nucleotides: 5. The germline V gene has CDR1 MNHEY and CDR2 SVGAGI. This CDR3 reads CASRQGGPTDTQYF. The CDR3 DNA reads as TGTGCCAGCAGGCAAGGGGGCCCCACAGATACGCAGTATTTT.

This rearrangement joins TRBV5-1 to TRBJ2-3, with a possible D match to TRBD1 (6 bases). V lost 4 bases to trimming and J lost 2 bases, with 17 bases between them. Germline lookup yields CDR1 SGHRS and CDR2 YFSETQ. This CDR3 has 16 residues. As DNA, the CDR3 is TGCGCCAGCAGCGCCCTTGTGGGGGCCGTCACAGATACGCAGTATTTT. It codes for CASSALVGAVTDTQYF.

As DNA, the CDR3 is TGTGCCAGTAGTCCACGCCCCAAGACAGGGAACGAGCAGTACTTC. Translation gives CASSPRPKTGNEQYF. The chain uses TRBV19 and TRBJ2-7; 7 bases line up with TRBD1. V was clipped by 5 bases and J by 5 bases; unmatched bases: 12. The CDR3 runs 15 residues. Germline CDR1 is LNHDA and CDR2 is SQIVND (reference sequence). The whole variable domain, remainder taken from reference TRBV19 and TRBJ2-7, is DGGITQSPKYLFRKEGQNVTLSCEQNLNHDAMYWYRQDPGQGLRLIYYSQIVNDFQKGDIAEGYSVSREKKESFPLTVTSAQKNPTAFYLCASSPRPKTGNEQYFGPGTRLTVT.